This passage covers 22 T cell receptor beta chains from one sample sequenced in a study of immune evolution from preneoplasia to lung adenocarcinoma. Produced via immunoSEQ multiplex PCR; TCRdb's table is partial and in-frame only. The sample lists about 3,200 clones, about four fifths seen once, with less than 15% in the top ten. The sequencing sample was made of FFPE adjacent normal lung tissue. The receptors originated from a person aged 35-50 years with lung adenocarcinoma.

The genes are TRBV6-5 and TRBJ2-1; tentatively, D is TRBD1 (6 bases). There are 16 residues in the CDR3. Germline V gives CDR1 MNHEY, CDR2 SVGAGI. V was pared by 0 bases and J by 10 bases, with 19 bases between. DNA for the CDR3: TGTGCCAGCAGTTACTCGATTACAGGGCAAGCGAGGGAGCAGTTCTTC. Protein sequence: CASSYSITGQAREQFF.

V and J are TRBV30 and TRBJ1-2, with D unresolved. Germline CDR1 GTSNPN, CDR2 SVGIG (reference sequence). The CDR3 has 8 amino acids. Trimming took off 4 bases at V and 12 bases at J, with 6 bases between the two ends. CDR3 residues: CAWNSHTF. The CDR3 nucleotides are TGTGCCTGGAACTCCCACACCTTC.

V and J are TRBV29-1 and TRBJ2-7; 13 bases line up with TRBD2. This CDR3 region has 13 residues. Losses at the gene ends were 6 bases for V and 7 bases for J; bases not matched to a gene: 6. Germline values: CDR1 SQVTM, CDR2 ANQGSEA. The CDR3 bases are TGCAGCGTAGGACTAGCGGGAGCGGGTGAGCAGTACTTC. It codes for CSVGLAGAGEQYF.

This clone appeared a single time. The rearrangement uses TRBV28 and TRBJ1-2; no reliable D call. The length of the CDR3 is 11 residues. Trimming pared 3 bases from V and 7 bases from J, leaving 6 bases between. Germline CDR1 and CDR2: MDHEN and SYDVKM. CDR3 in amino acids: CASSFFSGYTF. In nucleotides, the CDR3 is TGTGCCAGCAGTTTTTTCAGTGGCTACACCTTC.

The chain carries TRBV25-1 and TRBJ2-7; the D gene is possibly TRBD2 (6 bases). CDR1 and CDR2 from the germline V gene are MGHDK and SYGVNS. There are 14 residues in the CDR3. V was shortened by 2 bases and J by 1 base, with 9 bases between the two germline ends. The CDR3 reads CASSERGTSYEQYF. DNA for the CDR3: TGTGCCAGCAGTGAACGCGGGACTTCCTACGAGCAGTACTTC.

The V gene is TRBV2, the J gene TRBJ1-5, with TRBD1 matching 8 bases. The CDR3 contains 15 residues. Germline loops: CDR1 SNHLY, CDR2 FYNNEI. J was trimmed by 0 bases and V by 5 bases; bases with no gene match: 3. CDR3 sequence: CASSFTGGSNQPQHF. In DNA, the CDR3 is TGTGCCAGCAGTTTCACAGGGGGTAGCAATCAGCCCCAGCATTTT.

The chain combines TRBV28 with TRBJ2-2; TRBD1 aligns across 7 bases. Germline-derived CDR1 and CDR2 are MDHEN and SYDVKM. CDR3 size: 14 residues. The CDR3 DNA follows: TGTGCTATTCATCGGACAGGGAACACCGGGGAGCTGTTTTTT. It encodes CAIHRTGNTGELFF. The variable domain in full, completed from reference TRBV28 and TRBJ2-2, reads DVKVTQSSRYLVKRTGEKVFLECVQDMDHENMFWYRQDPGLGLRLIYFSYDVKMKEKGDIPEGYSVSREKKERFSLILESASTNQTSMYLCAIHRTGNTGELFFGEGSRLTVL.

The CDR3 DNA is TGTGCCAGCAAACCAACAAGAACCCAAGAGACCCAGTACTTC. This sequence encodes CASKPTRTQETQYF. The chain recombines TRBV2 with TRBJ2-5; unclear D gene. CDR1 is SNHLY, CDR2 FYNNEI, per germline. V lost 7 bases, J lost 1 base, and 13 bases lay in between. The CDR3 has 14 residues.

J is TRBJ2-3 and V is TRBV29-1; possible D gene TRBD1, 5 bases. Germline lookup yields CDR1 SQVTM and CDR2 ANQGSEA. Trimming took off 4 bases at V and 6 bases at J, with 11 bases between the two ends. There are 12 residues in the CDR3. CDR3 region: CSVAQGGDTQYF. CDR3 in DNA: TGCAGCGTTGCTCAGGGTGGTGATACGCAGTATTTT.

The chain has TRBV5-8 and TRBJ1-2; D gene ambiguous. CDR3 length equals 13 residues. Germline CDR1 reads SGHTS; CDR2 reads YDEGEE. Trimming pared 0 bases from V and 2 bases from J, leaving 5 bases between. The CDR3 here is CASSLAQNYGYTF. The CDR3 DNA follows: TGTGCCAGCAGCTTGGCTCAGAACTATGGCTACACCTTC.

The V call is TRBV5-1, the J call TRBJ1-4; D gene uncertain. From germline, CDR1 is SGHRS and CDR2 YFSETQ. The CDR3 sequence is 13 residues long. The germline V and J ends were trimmed by 5 bases and 7 bases, with 12 bases remaining between them. The CDR3 region is CASRLDLGEKLFF. The CDR3 coding sequence is TGCGCCAGCAGGCTGGATTTGGGTGAAAAACTGTTTTTT.

The chain is built from TRBV7-9 and TRBJ2-7, with D perhaps matching TRBD1 (6 bases). Germline assignment: CDR1 SEHNR and CDR2 FQNEAQ (reference sequence). This CDR3 comprises 14 residues. Deletions cut 3 bases from V and 2 bases from J, with 11 bases between. The CDR3 bases are TGTGCCAGCAGCTTCTGGGGGCAGGCCTACGAGCAGTACTTC. As protein: CASSFWGQAYEQYF.

The rearrangement uses TRBV9 and TRBJ2-2, with TRBD2 matching over 8 bases. CDR1 SGDLS and CDR2 YYNGEE come from the germline V gene. This CDR3 contains 15 residues. Trimming cost V 6 bases and J 6 bases; bases outside gene matches: 10. The CDR3 coding sequence is TGTGCCAGCACTGGTCCGGGAGGGAGAGCCGGGGAGCTGTTTTTT. This translates into CASTGPGGRAGELFF.

The rearrangement links TRBV7-2 to TRBJ2-1; 11 nucleotides align to TRBD2. Losses at the gene ends were 5 bases for V and 8 bases for J; bases not matched to a gene: 8. Germline lookup yields CDR1 SGHTA and CDR2 FQGNSA. The length of the CDR3 is 15 residues. The CDR3 spells CASSITSGSADEQFF. CDR3 nucleotides: TGTGCCAGCAGCATAACTAGCGGGAGTGCAGATGAGCAGTTCTTC.

V usage is TRBV4-1 and J usage is TRBJ2-7; no clear D. The CDR3 has 13 amino acids. Trimming removed 6 bases from V and 2 bases from J, with 11 bases in between. CDR1 is MGHRA and CDR2 is YSYEKL in the germline V gene. The CDR3 DNA follows: TGCGCCAGCAGTCTCCAATCAACCTACGAGCAGTACTTC. It translates to CASSLQSTYEQYF.

The chain's CDR3 is CASSRTGNEQFF. The CDR3 bases are TGTGCCAGCAGCCGAACCGGCAATGAGCAGTTCTTC. This chain joins TRBV27 and TRBJ2-1; D is undetermined. V shed 6 bases and J shed 6 bases, with 9 bases lying between them. CDR3 length: 12 residues. Germline loops: CDR1 MNHEY, CDR2 SMNVEV (reference sequence).

The V and J genes are TRBV11-2 and TRBJ2-7; D not certain. This CDR3 comprises 13 residues. Per the germline V gene, CDR1 is SGHAT and CDR2 is FQNNGV. V was cut by 1 base and J by 3 bases, with 7 bases left in between. The CDR3 sequence: CASSLGIVYEQYF. For the CDR3, the DNA is TGTGCCAGCAGCTTAGGGATCGTCTACGAGCAGTACTTC.

The sample holds one count of this clone. The chain has TRBV2 and TRBJ2-1; D gene uncertain. The germline CDR1 and CDR2 sequences are SNHLY and FYNNEI. The CDR3 covers 13 residues. The V end was cut by 3 bases, the J end by 8 bases, with 11 bases between. The CDR3 protein is CASSDSSSDEQFF. In nucleotides, the CDR3 is TGTGCCAGCAGTGATAGTAGCTCCGATGAGCAGTTCTTC.

This chain links TRBV4-1 with TRBJ2-7, with 10 bases lining up with TRBD1. The CDR3 has 15 residues. The J segment lost 7 bases and the V segment lost 5 bases, leaving 11 bases of the junction unmatched. The germline V gene encodes CDR1 MGHRA and CDR2 YSYEKL. The CDR3 here is CASSTMGTGAKEQYF. Written as DNA, the CDR3 is TGCGCCAGCAGCACCATGGGGACAGGGGCTAAAGAGCAGTACTTC.

In its sample, this clone was seen once. CDR3 DNA: TGTGCCAGCAGTCGTGACAGGGCCGCAACTAATGAAAAACTGTTTTTT. The encoded protein is CASSRDRAATNEKLFF. The chain has TRBV7-2 and TRBJ1-4; TRBD1 matches 7 bases. With V trimmed by 6 bases and J by 0 bases, 7 bases remained unmatched. Per germline, CDR1 SGHTA and CDR2 FQGNSA. The CDR3 is 16 residues long. The whole variable domain, filled in from reference TRBV7-2 and TRBJ1-4, reads GAGVSQSPSNKVTEKGKDVELRCDPISGHTALYWYRQSLGQGLEFLIYFQGNSAPDKSGLPSDRFSAERTGGSVSTLTIQRTQQEDSAVYLCASSRDRAATNEKLFFGSGTQLSVL.

This chain connects TRBV5-6 to TRBJ1-2; a weak D match, TRBD1 (6 bases). The CDR3 is 16 amino acids. Looked up from germline, CDR1 is SGHDT and CDR2 is YYEEEE. The V gene lost 6 bases and the J gene lost 3 bases, with 21 bases spanning the gap. CDR3 nucleotide sequence: TGTGCCAGCACCCTTTCAGGACAGAGCGACCACTATGGCTACACCTTC. Translating gives CASTLSGQSDHYGYTF.

The rearrangement links TRBV12-5 to TRBJ1-1; no reliable D call. From germline, CDR1 is LGHNT and CDR2 FRNRAP. The CDR3 extends over 17 amino acids. Trimming took 0 bases from V and 3 from J, leaving 17 bases between them. CDR3 nucleotides: TGTGCTAGTGGTTTGGTACGCGAAAAGACCTGGGACACTGAAGCTTTCTTT. This gives the protein CASGLVREKTWDTEAFF.